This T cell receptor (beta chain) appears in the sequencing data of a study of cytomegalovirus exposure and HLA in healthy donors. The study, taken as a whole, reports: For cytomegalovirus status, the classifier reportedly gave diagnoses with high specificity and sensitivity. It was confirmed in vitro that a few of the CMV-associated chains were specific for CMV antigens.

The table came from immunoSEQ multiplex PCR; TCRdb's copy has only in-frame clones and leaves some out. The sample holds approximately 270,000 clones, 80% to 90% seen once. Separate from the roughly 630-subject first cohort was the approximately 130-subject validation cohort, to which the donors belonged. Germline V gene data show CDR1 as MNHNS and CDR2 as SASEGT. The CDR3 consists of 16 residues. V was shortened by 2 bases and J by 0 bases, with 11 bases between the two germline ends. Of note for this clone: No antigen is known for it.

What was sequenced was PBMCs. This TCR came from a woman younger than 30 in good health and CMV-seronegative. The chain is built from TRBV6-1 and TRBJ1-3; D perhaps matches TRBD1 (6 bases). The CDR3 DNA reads TGTGCCAGCAGTGAACGGACAGCCGACTCTGGAAACACCATATATTTT. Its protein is CASSERTADSGNTIYF.